The 30 T cell receptor beta chains below come from one sample, sequenced in a study of CD8+ T cells in alopecia areata. Sequencing templates came from extracted RNA that was reverse transcribed into cDNA. Clones were read by immunoSEQ multiplex PCR, and TCRdb kept only the in-frame ones, dropping some. Here the sample spans 150,000 or so clones, around 55% being singletons. The source material was CD8+ T cells sorted from blood, sampled at week 0. These receptors were taken from a human donor with alopecia areata.

This clone was seen more than once but under ten times. This rearrangement joins TRBV6-5 to TRBJ2-7; tentatively, D is TRBD1 or TRBD2 (5 bases each). The CDR3 is 11 residues long. V was pared by 5 bases and J by 9 bases, with 11 bases between. Germline CDR1 and CDR2: MNHEY and SVGAGI. CDR3 region: CASSANGGQYF. DNA for the CDR3: TGTGCCAGCAGTGCAAATGGGGGGCAGTACTTC.

On this clone itself: Other nucleotide sequences in the sample specify the same CDR3. This chain uses TRBV14 with TRBJ2-7; TRBD1 might be the D (5 bases). Germline-derived CDR1 and CDR2 are SGHDN and FVKESK. This CDR3 has 13 residues. Trimming removed 4 bases from V and 2 bases from J, with 9 bases in between. The CDR3 here is CASSRRGTYEQYF. DNA for the CDR3: TGTGCCAGCAGCCGTAGGGGCACCTACGAGCAGTACTTC.

The chain links TRBV9 to TRBJ1-1, with no clear D. Trimming took off 0 bases at V and 5 bases at J, with 8 bases between the two ends. Germline CDR1 SGDLS, CDR2 YYNGEE. The CDR3 runs 13 residues. The CDR3 DNA is TGTGCCAGCAGCGTAGAAGTCAGGACTGAAGCTTTCTTT. Translation: CASSVEVRTEAFF. The entire variable domain, with the rest obtained from reference TRBV9 and TRBJ1-1, is as follows: DSGVTQTPKHLITATGQRVTLRCSPRSGDLSVYWYQQSLDQGLQFLIQYYNGEERAKGNILERFSAQQFPDLHSELNLSSLELGDSALYFCASSVEVRTEAFFGQGTRLTVV.

This clone was detected a few times. The chain uses TRBV5-1 and TRBJ1-1; D is ambiguous. The CDR3 length is 13 residues. Germline V gene sequence: CDR1 SGHRS, CDR2 YFSETQ. Trimming removed 5 bases at V and 2 bases at J, with 10 bases between. Here the CDR3 reads CASSYEGNTEAFF. The CDR3 nucleotides read TGCGCCAGCAGTTATGAAGGAAACACTGAAGCTTTCTTT.

The rearrangement uses TRBV29-1 and TRBJ2-6; 9 bases line up with TRBD1. V shed 6 bases, J shed 4 bases, and the junction held 7 bases outside the gene matches. This CDR3 has 15 residues. Germline values: CDR1 SQVTM, CDR2 ANQGSEA. The DNA for the CDR3 is TGCAGCGTGGTGGGACAGGGTTCAGGGGCCAACGTCCTGACTTTC. It yields the protein CSVVGQGSGANVLTF.

This clone was seen more than once but under ten times. V gene TRBV7-9 combines with J gene TRBJ1-5; 8 nucleotides line up with TRBD1. After removal of 5 bases from V and 6 bases from J, the junction contained 6 bases not matched to a gene. Looked up from germline, CDR1 is SEHNR and CDR2 is FQNEAQ (reference sequence). The CDR3 has 14 amino acids. CDR3 sequence (DNA): TGTGCCAGCAGCCGAGGGACAGGTCCTCAGCCCCAGCATTTT. As protein: CASSRGTGPQPQHF.

The V gene is TRBV4-1, the J gene TRBJ2-7; possibly TRBD1 or TRBD2 for D (5 bases each). Trimming removed 0 bases at V and 2 bases at J, with 8 bases between. Germline loops: CDR1 MGHRA, CDR2 YSYEKL. This CDR3 region has 14 residues. This CDR3 reads CASSQEGRTYEQYF. CDR3 nucleotides: TGCGCCAGCAGCCAAGAGGGACGGACCTACGAGCAGTACTTC.

The chain combines TRBV2 with TRBJ2-3, with unresolved D. V lost 8 bases, J lost 1 base, and 16 bases lay in between. CDR1 SNHLY and CDR2 FYNNEI come from the germline V gene. This CDR3 is built from 15 residues. As DNA, the CDR3 is TGTGCCAGCCCCTTCAGAAAGCTTGGCACAGATACGCAGTATTTT. This codes for CASPFRKLGTDTQYF.

The table lists this clone with a few counts. The chain links TRBV29-1 to TRBJ2-3; D possibly corresponds to TRBD1 (5 bases). The germline V and J ends were trimmed by 6 bases and 0 bases, with 7 bases remaining between them. Germline values: CDR1 SQVTM, CDR2 ANQGSEA. This CDR3 comprises 12 residues. CDR3 loop: CSVDSSTDTQYF. The DNA of the CDR3 is TGCAGCGTAGACAGTAGCACAGATACGCAGTATTTT.

The V and J genes are TRBV2 and TRBJ2-7; 12 nucleotides line up with TRBD2. The CDR3 contains 13 residues. V trimming: 8 bases; J trimming: 7 bases; junction bases outside the gene matches: 6. Germline-derived CDR1 and CDR2 are SNHLY and FYNNEI. CDR3 sequence: CASVTSGGGEQYF. In nucleotides, the CDR3 is TGTGCCAGCGTGACTAGCGGGGGCGGTGAGCAGTACTTC.

The chain combines TRBV7-2 with TRBJ2-3, with TRBD2 identical over 8 bases. With V trimmed by 5 bases and J by 2 bases, 6 bases remained unmatched. The CDR3 is 15 residues long. Germline V gives CDR1 SGHTA, CDR2 FQGNSA. The CDR3 nucleotides are TGTGCCAGCAGCGCGGGGCGGGGGGACACAGATACGCAGTATTTT. It yields the protein CASSAGRGDTDTQYF.

This clone appeared a few times. The gene calls are TRBV6-1 and TRBJ2-3, with D possibly TRBD2 on 5 matching bases. V lost 2 bases and J lost 12, with 15 bases in between. Germline V gene sequence: CDR1 MNHNS, CDR2 SASEGT. This CDR3 spans 13 amino acids. The chain's CDR3 is CASSESSVDLQYF. The CDR3 DNA reads as TGTGCCAGCAGTGAATCTTCCGTGGACTTACAGTATTTT.

This clone was found once. The rearrangement links TRBV9 to TRBJ2-7; D assignment may be TRBD1 or TRBD2 (5 bases each). Deletions cut 5 bases from V and 3 bases from J, with 12 bases between. This CDR3 contains 13 residues. Germline assignment: CDR1 SGDLS and CDR2 YYNGEE. The DNA for the CDR3 is TGTGCCAGCAGTTCAGGTGGGGGCTACGAGCAGTACTTC. Its translation is CASSSGGGYEQYF.

The V and J genes are TRBV13 and TRBJ2-5; tentative D call: TRBD1 (5 bases). This CDR3 is built from 12 residues. V shed 5 bases and J shed 5 bases, with 9 bases lying between them. Germline CDR1 PRHDT, CDR2 FYEKMQ (reference sequence). The CDR3, as DNA: TGTGCCAGCAGCCAGGGAAAGGAGACCCAGTACTTC. Its protein product is CASSQGKETQYF.

The rearrangement joins TRBV2 to TRBJ1-5; D gene uncertain. This CDR3 comprises 12 residues. V lost 3 bases, J lost 9 bases, and 9 bases lay in between. Germline lookup yields CDR1 SNHLY and CDR2 FYNNEI. The CDR3 reads CASSESGGPQHF. The CDR3 DNA is TGTGCCAGCAGTGAGTCGGGCGGGCCCCAGCATTTT.

The genes are TRBV29-1 and TRBJ2-1; TRBD1 matches at 9 bases. The V and J ends lost 7 bases and 10 bases, in that order; junction bases with no gene match: 11. Per germline, CDR1 SQVTM and CDR2 ANQGSEA. The CDR3 is 13 residues long. Here the CDR3 reads CSAPGQGLEEQFF. Here the CDR3 DNA reads TGCAGCGCACCGGGACAGGGACTGGAGGAGCAGTTCTTC.

The chain is built from TRBV23-1 and TRBJ1-2, with 7 nucleotides matching TRBD1. TRBV23-1 is known as an ORF, though its function is uncertain. V trimming: 8 bases; J trimming: 8 bases; junction bases outside the gene matches: 8. This CDR3 spans 12 amino acids. DNA of the CDR3: TGCGCCAGCTCCCAGGGAGGGGGCGGCTACACCTTC. Its translation is CASSQGGGGYTF.

The genes are TRBV10-3 and TRBJ2-6; D ambiguous. Germline lookup yields CDR1 ENHRY and CDR2 SYGVKD. The CDR3 loop spans 14 amino acids. V was trimmed by 8 bases and J by 1 base, leaving 9 bases between them. CDR3 region: CAISPMSGANVLTF. CDR3 sequence (DNA): TGTGCCATCTCCCCAATGTCTGGGGCCAACGTCCTGACTTTC.

The V gene is TRBV5-1, the J gene TRBJ1-1, with 10 bases that match TRBD1. Per the germline V gene, CDR1 is SGHRS and CDR2 is YFSETQ. V shed 4 bases, J shed 7 bases, and the junction held 7 bases outside the gene matches. This CDR3 has 14 residues. CDR3 sequence: CASSQGTGEREAFF. DNA of the CDR3: TGCGCCAGCAGCCAAGGGACAGGGGAACGTGAAGCTTTCTTT.

The V call is TRBV2, the J call TRBJ1-6; D is unclear. The CDR3 length is 15 residues. The germline gives CDR1 SNHLY, CDR2 FYNNEI. Trimming pared 6 bases from V and 6 bases from J, leaving 15 bases between. CDR3 amino acids: CASRKGGSFNSPLHF. The CDR3 DNA reads as TGTGCCAGCAGGAAGGGCGGGAGTTTTAATTCACCCCTCCACTTT.

The chain couples TRBV29-1 to TRBJ2-6, with D possibly matching TRBD2 (5 bases). This CDR3 spans 17 amino acids. The V end was cut by 0 bases, the J end by 4 bases, with 16 bases between. Germline CDR1 SQVTM, CDR2 ANQGSEA. This chain's CDR3 is CSVEDSVGGAGANVLTF. As DNA, the CDR3 is TGCAGCGTTGAAGATAGTGTAGGAGGTGCAGGGGCCAACGTCCTGACTTTC.

The chain recombines TRBV6-5 with TRBJ1-1; D not resolved. CDR1 and CDR2 from the germline V gene are MNHEY and SVGAGI. CDR3 length: 13 amino acids. The germline V and J ends were trimmed by 2 bases and 1 base, with 5 bases remaining between them. CDR3 coding DNA: TGTGCCAGCAGTTACGCTGGGAACACTGAAGCTTTCTTT. Translated, it gives CASSYAGNTEAFF.

The gene calls are TRBV4-1 and TRBJ1-5; D uncertain. The CDR3 loop spans 14 amino acids. Trimming removed 0 bases from V and 4 bases from J, with 7 bases in between. CDR1 is MGHRA and CDR2 is YSYEKL in the germline V gene. The CDR3 protein is CASSQEMRNQPQHF. In nucleotides, the CDR3 is TGCGCCAGCAGCCAAGAGATGAGGAATCAGCCCCAGCATTTT.

This rearrangement joins TRBV27 to TRBJ2-7, with D unresolved. Germline V lookup: CDR1 MNHEY, CDR2 SMNVEV (reference sequence). The CDR3 runs 14 residues. V lost 3 bases, J lost 7 bases, and 16 bases lay in between. The CDR3 loop is CASSLSALGREQYF. The DNA of the CDR3 is TGTGCCAGCAGTTTGTCGGCTTTAGGACGGGAGCAGTACTTC.

This clone showed up just a few times. This chain joins TRBV25-1 and TRBJ1-3, with 9 bases lining up with TRBD1. J was trimmed by 1 base and V by 2 bases; bases with no gene match: 3. Germline V gene lookup returns CDR1 MGHDK and CDR2 SYGVNS. The CDR3 sequence is 16 residues long. The CDR3 nucleotides are TGTGCCAGCAGTGAAGGGACAGGGCCATCTGGAAACACCATATATTTT. It is translated as CASSEGTGPSGNTIYF.

This clone appeared a few times. CDR3 in DNA: TGTGCCAGCAGCTTAGGCAGCTCTGGAAACACCATATATTTT. Amino acid sequence: CASSLGSSGNTIYF. The V and J genes are TRBV13 and TRBJ1-3; the D is unclear. Looked up from germline, CDR1 is PRHDT and CDR2 is FYEKMQ (reference sequence). V shed 0 bases and J shed 0 bases, with 3 bases lying between them. This CDR3 is built from 14 residues.

The chain combines TRBV15 with TRBJ2-3, with D possibly matching TRBD2 (6 bases). The CDR3 spans 15 residues. Germline values: CDR1 LNHNV, CDR2 YYDKDF (reference sequence). The germline V and J ends were trimmed by 1 base and 1 base, with 9 bases remaining between them. The CDR3 DNA sequence: TGTGCCACCAGCAGAGGAGGCGGGGGCACAGATACGCAGTATTTT. Translation: CATSRGGGGTDTQYF.

The chain is built from TRBV29-1 and TRBJ1-2; TRBD1 agrees at 7 bases. Germline values: CDR1 SQVTM, CDR2 ANQGSEA. The ends lost 6 bases at V and 1 base at J; junction bases unmatched: 11. This CDR3 is built from 15 residues. The CDR3 loop is CSVPEPGQHNYGYTF. The DNA for the CDR3 is TGCAGCGTCCCGGAACCGGGACAGCATAACTATGGCTACACCTTC.

The rearrangement joins TRBV6-5 to TRBJ1-6; TRBD1 aligns across 8 bases. V lost 4 bases and J lost 14; bases outside the gene matches: 7. Germline V gene data show CDR1 as MNHEY and CDR2 as SVGAGI. The CDR3 is 13 amino acids. The DNA for the CDR3 is TGTGCCAGCAGTTCAGGACAGGGTGGATCCCTCCACTTT. The encoded protein is CASSSGQGGSLHF.

The gene calls are TRBV12-5 and TRBJ2-1; TRBD2 aligns across 15 bases. The CDR3 length is 16 residues. Germline assignment: CDR1 LGHNT and CDR2 FRNRAP. Trimming cost V 6 bases and J 10 bases; bases outside gene matches: 10. Here the CDR3 reads CASGTLGTSGGHEQFF. CDR3 DNA: TGTGCTAGTGGAACCCTTGGGACTAGCGGGGGGCACGAGCAGTTCTTC.